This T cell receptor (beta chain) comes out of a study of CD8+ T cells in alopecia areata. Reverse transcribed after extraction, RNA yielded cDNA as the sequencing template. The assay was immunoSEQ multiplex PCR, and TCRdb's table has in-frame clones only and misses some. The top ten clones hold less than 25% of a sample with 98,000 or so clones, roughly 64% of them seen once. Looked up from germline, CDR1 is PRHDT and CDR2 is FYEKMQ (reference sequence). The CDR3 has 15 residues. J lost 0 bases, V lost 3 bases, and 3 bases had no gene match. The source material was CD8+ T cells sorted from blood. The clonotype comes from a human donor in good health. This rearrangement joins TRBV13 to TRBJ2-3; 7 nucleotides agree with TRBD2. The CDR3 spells CASSLGRASTDTQYF. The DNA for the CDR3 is TGTGCCAGCAGCTTGGGGAGGGCTAGCACAGATACGCAGTATTTT. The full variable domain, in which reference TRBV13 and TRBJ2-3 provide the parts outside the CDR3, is AAGVIQSPRHLIKEKRETATLKCYPIPRHDTVYWYQQGPGQDPQFLISFYEKMQSDKGSIPDRFSAQQFSDYHSELNMSSLELGDSALYFCASSLGRASTDTQYFGPGTRLTVL.